These T cell receptor beta chains were read from a single sample in a study of Graves' ophthalmopathy and Graves' hyperthyroidism. TCRdb re-derived calls from the multiplex PCR reads in MiXCR, one entry per CDR3 protein. The sample shows some 250,000 distinct CDR3 sequences, around 45% of them seen only once. Sequenced sample: peripheral blood. These receptors all come from an adult man with Graves' ophthalmopathy. The CDR3 runs from the conserved cysteine through the conserved F or W. D genes are given only for firm matches. The size entry is marked missing in some rows and otherwise reads once, few, many or a size class.

J	V	D	size	DNA	CDR3
TRBJ2-2	TRBV7-3	-	-	TGTGCCAGCCTCACCATTATCGGGTTGCCTCTGAACACCGGGGAGCTGTTTTTT	CASLTIIGLPLNTGELFF
TRBJ2-2	TRBV2	-	-	TGTGCCAGCAGCTCCCGGGACAACACCGGGGAGCTGTTTTTT	CASSSRDNTGELFF
TRBJ2-7	TRBV5-8	TRBD2	-	TGTGCCAGCAGCTTCGCGACTAGCGGGGGAACCTACGAGCAGTACTTC	CASSFATSGGTYEQYF
TRBJ2-5	TRBV20-1	-	-	TGCAGTGCTAGAGAAGCCAGGGTCGCCGAGACCCAGTACTTC	CSAREARVAETQYF
TRBJ1-6	TRBV5-1	-	-	TGCGCCAGCAGCTTCGGAGGGGGGGATGCTTCACCCCTCCACTTT	CASSFGGGDASPLHF
TRBJ1-2	TRBV12-3/TRBV12-4	-	-	TGTGCCAGCACTCGGGGGGTCTTCTATGGCTACACCTTC	CASTRGVFYGYTF
TRBJ1-1	TRBV10-3	-	many	TGTGCCATCACTCAAGGGGCGAACACTGAAGCTTTCTTT	CAITQGANTEAFF
TRBJ2-7	TRBV7-2	TRBD1	-	TGTGCCAGCAGCTTAACGTTCGAGGGGGCCTCAGCGTACTTC	CASSLTFEGASAYF
TRBJ1-2	TRBV12-3/TRBV12-4	TRBD1	few	TGTGCCAGCAGTCAGGACAGGGTGGGACTAACTAGCTATGGCTACACCTTC	CASSQDRVGLTSYGYTF
TRBJ2-7	TRBV7-9	-	few	TGTGCCAGCAGCTTAGGGGGGGCCTACTACGAGCAGTACTTC	CASSLGGAYYEQYF
TRBJ2-2	TRBV12-3/TRBV12-4	-	-	TGTGCCAGCAGTTCGCTCCGGGTCTCGAACACCGGGGAGCTGTTTTTT	CASSSLRVSNTGELFF
TRBJ2-7	TRBV2	-	-	TGTGCCAGCAGTGAAAAGACAGCCTTGTCCGAGCAGTACTTC	CASSEKTALSEQYF
TRBJ1-1	TRBV29-1	-	few	TGCAGCGTTCAATCCGTGAGGGACACTGAAGCTTTCTTT	CSVQSVRDTEAFF
TRBJ2-7	TRBV10-2	-	once	TGTGCCAGCAGGGACGGGACACTCTACGAGCAGTACTTC	CASRDGTLYEQYF
TRBJ2-2	TRBV20-1	-	few	TGCAGTGCGAGGACAGACCCCACCGGGGAGCTGTTTTTT	CSARTDPTGELFF
TRBJ1-4	TRBV6-5	-	few	TGTGCCAGCAGCACCTGGGGTGAAAAACTGTTTTTT	CASSTWGEKLFF
TRBJ2-6	TRBV9	-	-	TGTGCCAGCAGCGCGAACAGGGTTGGGGCCAACGTCCTGACTTTC	CASSANRVGANVLTF
TRBJ2-7	TRBV10-3	TRBD1	-	TGTGCCAGCAGAACAAGAGCGGACAGGTCCTACGAGCAGTACTTC	CASRTRADRSYEQYF
TRBJ2-7	TRBV9	-	-	TGTGCCAGCAGCGCAGTGGGCGGGACCTCACCCGACTACGAGCAGTACTTC	CASSAVGGTSPDYEQYF
TRBJ2-7	TRBV29-1	-	many	TGCAGCGTTGAAGACGACCTAGCCTACGAGCAGTACTTC	CSVEDDLAYEQYF
TRBJ1-1	TRBV5-1	-	-	TGCGCCAGCAGTGAGGGGATGAACACTGAAGCTTTCTTT	CASSEGMNTEAFF
TRBJ2-7	TRBV12-5	TRBD2	-	TGTGCCAGCAGTTTGTCGGCGGGAGCAGTCTACGAGCAGTACTTC	CASSLSAGAVYEQYF
TRBJ2-6	TRBV6-1	-	few	TGTGCCAGCAGTGACTCTAGTTCTGGGGCCAACGTCCTGACTTTC	CASSDSSSGANVLTF
TRBJ1-1	TRBV9	TRBD1	-	TGTGCCAGCAGCTCAACAGGGGGGGGAACTGAAGCTTTCTTT	CASSSTGGGTEAFF
TRBJ2-5	TRBV24-1	-	-	TGTGCCACCAGTGATTCCCCCAGGATGGGTATCGGTCTGACCCAGTACTTC	CATSDSPRMGIGLTQYF
TRBJ2-7	TRBV13	TRBD1	-	TGTGCCAGCAGCTCGGGACAGAGGGTCTACGAGCAGTACTTC	CASSSGQRVYEQYF
TRBJ2-5	TRBV19	-	few	TGTGCCAGTAGGCCCCTCGAGTATCCCCAAGAGACCCAGTACTTC	CASRPLEYPQETQYF